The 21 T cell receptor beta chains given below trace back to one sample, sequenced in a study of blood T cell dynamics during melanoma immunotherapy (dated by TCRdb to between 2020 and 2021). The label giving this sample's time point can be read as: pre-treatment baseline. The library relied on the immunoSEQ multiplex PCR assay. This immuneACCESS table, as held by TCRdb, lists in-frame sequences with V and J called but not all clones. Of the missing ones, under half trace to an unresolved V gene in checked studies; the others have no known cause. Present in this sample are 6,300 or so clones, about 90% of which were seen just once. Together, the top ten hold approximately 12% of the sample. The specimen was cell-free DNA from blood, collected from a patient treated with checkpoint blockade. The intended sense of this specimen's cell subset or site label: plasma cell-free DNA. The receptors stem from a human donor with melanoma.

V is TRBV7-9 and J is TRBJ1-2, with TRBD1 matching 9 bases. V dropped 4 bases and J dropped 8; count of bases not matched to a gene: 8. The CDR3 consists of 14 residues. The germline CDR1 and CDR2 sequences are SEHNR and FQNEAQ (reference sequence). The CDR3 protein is CASSSRGQGGGYTF. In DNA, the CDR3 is TGTGCCAGCAGCTCGAGGGGACAGGGAGGGGGCTACACCTTC.

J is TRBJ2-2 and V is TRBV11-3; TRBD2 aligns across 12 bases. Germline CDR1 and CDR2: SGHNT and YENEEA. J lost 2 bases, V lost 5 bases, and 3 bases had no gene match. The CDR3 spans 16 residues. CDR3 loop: CASSRTSGTNTGELFF. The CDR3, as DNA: TGTGCCAGCAGCAGGACTAGCGGGACCAACACCGGGGAGCTGTTTTTT.

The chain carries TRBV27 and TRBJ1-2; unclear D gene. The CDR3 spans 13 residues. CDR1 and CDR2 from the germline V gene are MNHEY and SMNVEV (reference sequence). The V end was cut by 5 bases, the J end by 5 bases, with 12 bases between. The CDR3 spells CASSPRTAYGYTF. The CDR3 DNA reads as TGTGCCAGCAGTCCAAGGACGGCTTATGGCTACACCTTC.

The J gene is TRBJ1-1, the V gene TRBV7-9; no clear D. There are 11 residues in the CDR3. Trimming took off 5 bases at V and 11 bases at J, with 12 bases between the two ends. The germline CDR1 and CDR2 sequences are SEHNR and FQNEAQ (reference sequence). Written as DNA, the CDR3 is TGTGCCAGCAGCGACGAAAGAAGGGCTTTCTTT. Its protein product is CASSDERRAFF.

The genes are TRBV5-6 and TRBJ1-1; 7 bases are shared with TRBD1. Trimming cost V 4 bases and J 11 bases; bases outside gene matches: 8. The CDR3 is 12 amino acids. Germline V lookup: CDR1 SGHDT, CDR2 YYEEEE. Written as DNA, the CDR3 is TGTGCCAGCAGCATAGGGACAGTTAGGGCTTTCTTT. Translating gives CASSIGTVRAFF.

The CDR3 coding sequence is TGTGCCAGCAGCCAAGCAATTGGGGACAGGTACAATGAGCAGTTCTTC. Amino acid sequence: CASSQAIGDRYNEQFF. J is TRBJ2-1 and V is TRBV14, with TRBD1 matching over 8 bases. This CDR3 has 16 residues. V shed 1 base and J 4 bases; nucleotides not matched to a gene: 6. Germline CDR1 SGHDN, CDR2 FVKESK.

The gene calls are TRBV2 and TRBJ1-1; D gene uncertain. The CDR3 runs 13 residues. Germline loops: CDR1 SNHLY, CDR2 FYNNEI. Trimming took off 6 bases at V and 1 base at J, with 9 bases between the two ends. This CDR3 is CASRYSENTEAFF. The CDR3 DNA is TGTGCCAGCAGATACTCAGAGAACACTGAAGCTTTCTTT.

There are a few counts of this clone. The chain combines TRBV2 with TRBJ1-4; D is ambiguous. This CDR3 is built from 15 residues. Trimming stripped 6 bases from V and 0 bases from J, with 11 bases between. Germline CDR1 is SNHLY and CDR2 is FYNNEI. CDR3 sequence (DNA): TGTGCCAGCAGGAAGGGAGGCGCAACTAATGAAAAACTGTTTTTT. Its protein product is CASRKGGATNEKLFF.

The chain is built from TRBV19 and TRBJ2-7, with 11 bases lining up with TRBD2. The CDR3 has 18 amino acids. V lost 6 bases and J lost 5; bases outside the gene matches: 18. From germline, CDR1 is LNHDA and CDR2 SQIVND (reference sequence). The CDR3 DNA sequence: TGTGCCAGTAGCCCGGGACAGAGGCAACTAGCGGGAGTAAACGAGCAGTACTTC. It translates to CASSPGQRQLAGVNEQYF.

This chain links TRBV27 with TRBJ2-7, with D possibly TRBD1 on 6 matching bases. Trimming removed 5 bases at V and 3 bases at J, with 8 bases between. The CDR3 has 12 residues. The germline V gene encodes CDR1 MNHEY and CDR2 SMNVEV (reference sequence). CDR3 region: CASSLQGYEQYF. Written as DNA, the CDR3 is TGTGCCAGCAGTCTACAGGGCTACGAGCAGTACTTC.

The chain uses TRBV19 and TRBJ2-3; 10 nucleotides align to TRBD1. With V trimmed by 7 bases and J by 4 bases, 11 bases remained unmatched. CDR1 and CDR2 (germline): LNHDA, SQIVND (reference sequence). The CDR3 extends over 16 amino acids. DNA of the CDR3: TGTGCCAGTACAACATTCGGACAGGGGGTCGCAGATACGCAGTATTTT. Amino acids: CASTTFGQGVADTQYF.

CDR3 bases: TGTGCCAGCTCACCAACGGAGAACTATGGCTACACCTTC. It translates to CASSPTENYGYTF. This chain connects TRBV18 to TRBJ1-2; D gene ambiguous. Trimming removed 2 bases from V and 2 bases from J, with 6 bases in between. Per germline, CDR1 KGHSH and CDR2 LQKENI. The CDR3 runs 13 residues.

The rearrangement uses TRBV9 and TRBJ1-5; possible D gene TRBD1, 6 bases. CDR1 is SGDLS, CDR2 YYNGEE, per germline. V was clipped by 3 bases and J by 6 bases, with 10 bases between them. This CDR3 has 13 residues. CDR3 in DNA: TGTGCCAGCAGCGGAGGGGGGACTCAGCCCCAGCATTTT. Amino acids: CASSGGGTQPQHF.

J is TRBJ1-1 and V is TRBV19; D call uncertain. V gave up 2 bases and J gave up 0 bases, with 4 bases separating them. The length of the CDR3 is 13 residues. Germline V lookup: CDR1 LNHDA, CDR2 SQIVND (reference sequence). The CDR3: CASSIQMNTEAFF. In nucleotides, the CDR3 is TGTGCCAGTAGTATACAGATGAACACTGAAGCTTTCTTT.

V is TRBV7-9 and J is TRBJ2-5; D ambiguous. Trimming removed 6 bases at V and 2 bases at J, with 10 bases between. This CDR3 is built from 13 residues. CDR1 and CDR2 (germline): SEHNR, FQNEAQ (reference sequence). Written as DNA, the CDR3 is TGTGCCAGCAGTTCGCCTGATCAAGAGACCCAGTACTTC. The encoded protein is CASSSPDQETQYF.

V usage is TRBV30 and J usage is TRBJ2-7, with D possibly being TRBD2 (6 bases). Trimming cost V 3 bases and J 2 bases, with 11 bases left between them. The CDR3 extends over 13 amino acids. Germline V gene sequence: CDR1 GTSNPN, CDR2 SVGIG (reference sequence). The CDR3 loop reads CAWRQAGTYEQYF. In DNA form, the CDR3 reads TGTGCCTGGAGACAGGCGGGAACCTACGAGCAGTACTTC.

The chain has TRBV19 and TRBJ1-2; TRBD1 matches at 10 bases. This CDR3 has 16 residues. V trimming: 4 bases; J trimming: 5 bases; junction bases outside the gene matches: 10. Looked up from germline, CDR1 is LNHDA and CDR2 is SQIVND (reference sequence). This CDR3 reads CASSRDRGGSEYGYTF. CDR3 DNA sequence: TGTGCCAGTAGTAGGGACAGGGGAGGATCGGAGTATGGCTACACCTTC.

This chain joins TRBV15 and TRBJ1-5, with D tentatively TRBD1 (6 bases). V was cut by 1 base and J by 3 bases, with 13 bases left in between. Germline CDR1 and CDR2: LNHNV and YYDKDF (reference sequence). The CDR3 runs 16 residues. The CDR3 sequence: CATSRGTETFNQPQHF. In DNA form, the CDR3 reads TGTGCCACCAGCAGAGGGACAGAGACATTCAATCAGCCCCAGCATTTT.

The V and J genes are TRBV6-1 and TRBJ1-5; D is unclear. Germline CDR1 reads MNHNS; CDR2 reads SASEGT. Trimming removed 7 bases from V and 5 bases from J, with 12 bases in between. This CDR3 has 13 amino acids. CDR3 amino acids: CASTERGYQPQHF. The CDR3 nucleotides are TGTGCCAGCACGGAAAGAGGTTATCAGCCCCAGCATTTT.

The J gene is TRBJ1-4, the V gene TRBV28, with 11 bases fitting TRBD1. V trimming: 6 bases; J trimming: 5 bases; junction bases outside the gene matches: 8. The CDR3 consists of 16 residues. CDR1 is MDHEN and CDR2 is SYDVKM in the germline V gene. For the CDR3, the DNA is TGTGCCAGCAGCGGATGGACAGGGGGCAGGAATGAAAAACTGTTTTTT. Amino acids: CASSGWTGGRNEKLFF.

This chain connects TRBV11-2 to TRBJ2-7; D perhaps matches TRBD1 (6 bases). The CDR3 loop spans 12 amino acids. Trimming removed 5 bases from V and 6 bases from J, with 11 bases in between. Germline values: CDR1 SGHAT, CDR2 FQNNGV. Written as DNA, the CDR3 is TGTGCCAGCAGCGGCAGGGGTCCCGAGCAGTACTTC. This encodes CASSGRGPEQYF.